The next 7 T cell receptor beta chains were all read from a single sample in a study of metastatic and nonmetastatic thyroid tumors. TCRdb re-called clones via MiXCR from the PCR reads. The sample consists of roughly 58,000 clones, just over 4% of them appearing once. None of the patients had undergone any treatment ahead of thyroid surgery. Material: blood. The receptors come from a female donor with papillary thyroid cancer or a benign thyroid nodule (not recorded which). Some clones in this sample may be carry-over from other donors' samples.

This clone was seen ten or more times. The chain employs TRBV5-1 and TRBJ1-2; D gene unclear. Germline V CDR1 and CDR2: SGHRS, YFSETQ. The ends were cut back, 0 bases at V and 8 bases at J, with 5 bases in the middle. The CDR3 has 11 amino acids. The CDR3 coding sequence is TGCGCCAGCAGCTTGGCCAGGGGCTACACCTTC. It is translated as CASSLARGYTF.

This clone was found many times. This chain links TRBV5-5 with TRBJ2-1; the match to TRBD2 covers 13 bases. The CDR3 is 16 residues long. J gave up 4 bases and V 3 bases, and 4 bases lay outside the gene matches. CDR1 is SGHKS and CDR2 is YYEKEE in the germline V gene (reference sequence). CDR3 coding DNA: TGTGCCAGCAGCTCGGGGGGACTAGCGGGGTACAATGAGCAGTTCTTC. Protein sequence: CASSSGGLAGYNEQFF.

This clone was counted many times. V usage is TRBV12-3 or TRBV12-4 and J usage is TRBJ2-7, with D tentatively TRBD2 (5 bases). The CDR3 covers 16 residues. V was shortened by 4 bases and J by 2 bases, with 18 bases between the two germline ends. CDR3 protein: CASSSPPTTGTYEQYF. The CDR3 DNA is TGTGCCAGCAGTTCGCCCCCGACAACCGGGACCTACGAGCAGTACTTC.

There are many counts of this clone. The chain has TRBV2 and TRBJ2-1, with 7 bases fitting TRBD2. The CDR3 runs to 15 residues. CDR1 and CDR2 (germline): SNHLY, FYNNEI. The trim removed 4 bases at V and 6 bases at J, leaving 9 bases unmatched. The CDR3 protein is CASSGRQRDPNEQFF. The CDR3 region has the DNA TGTGCCAGCAGTGGCAGGCAGCGGGATCCCAATGAGCAGTTCTTC.

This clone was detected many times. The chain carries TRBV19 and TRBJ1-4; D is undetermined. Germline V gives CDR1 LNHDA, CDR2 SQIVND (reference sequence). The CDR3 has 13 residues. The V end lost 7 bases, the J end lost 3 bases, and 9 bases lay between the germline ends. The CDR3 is CASTEYSNEKLFF. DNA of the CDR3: TGTGCCAGTACGGAGTATTCTAATGAAAAACTGTTTTTT.

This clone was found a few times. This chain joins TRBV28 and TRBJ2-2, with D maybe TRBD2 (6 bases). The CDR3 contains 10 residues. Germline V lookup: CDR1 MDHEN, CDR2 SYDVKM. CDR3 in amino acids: CASGTGELFF. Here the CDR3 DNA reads TGTGCTAGCGGCACCGGGGAGCTGTTTTTT. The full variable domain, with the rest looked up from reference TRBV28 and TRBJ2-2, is DVKVTQSSRYLVKRTGEKVFLECVQDMDHENMFWYRQDPGLGLRLIYFSYDVKMKEKGDIPEGYSVSREKKERFSLILESASTNQTSMYLCASGTGELFFGEGSRLTVL.

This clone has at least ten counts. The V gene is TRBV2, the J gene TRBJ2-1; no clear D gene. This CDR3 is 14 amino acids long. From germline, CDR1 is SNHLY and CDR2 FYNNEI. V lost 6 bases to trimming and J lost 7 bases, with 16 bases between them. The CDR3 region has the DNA TGTGCCAGCAGCATAATAGGGTTGGGGAATGAGCAGTTCTTC. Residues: CASSIIGLGNEQFF.